A selection of T cell receptor beta chains follows, all from one sample in a study of cytomegalovirus exposure and HLA in healthy donors. Profiling relied on immunoSEQ multiplex PCR, and the TCRdb table lists in-frame clones only, not all of them. The table shows 150,000 or so clones, with 70% to 85% occurring only once. The material sequenced was PBMCs. The origin of the receptors is a man aged 25 to 45 in good health and CMV-seropositive. Both conserved end residues are part of each CDR3. A D gene is named only where the DNA matches it firmly. Clone sizes are given selectively: once, few, many, or a class where the clone is expanded.

. | TRBJ2-5 | . | TRBV18 | CATTKGDGETQYF
. | TRBJ2-2 | . | TRBV21-1 | CASTGYRGSFYTGELFF
. | TRBJ2-5 | TRBD2 | TRBV11-2 | CASSTIREGRETQYF
few | TRBJ2-5 | TRBD2 | TRBV6-1 | CASSDTGLVTETQYF
. | TRBJ1-5 | . | TRBV7-8 | CASSLLGTGGRNQPQHF
. | TRBJ1-2 | TRBD1 | TRBV11-3 | CASSPSKGGDYGYTF
once | TRBJ1-5 | . | TRBV7-2 | CASSLASSQPQHF
. | TRBJ2-3 | TRBD2 | TRBV4-2 | CASSPQGGSGGTDTQYF
. | TRBJ1-2 | . | TRBV10-2 | CASSEDTYGYTF
. | TRBJ1-2 | . | TRBV28 | CASSVSRESGYTF
once | TRBJ2-2 | . | TRBV7-3 | CASSYRGGRELFF
. | TRBJ1-1 | TRBD1 | TRBV5-1 | CASSLATGEVTEAFF
once | TRBJ1-5 | . | TRBV27 | CASSLGRRNQPQHF
. | TRBJ2-7 | . | TRBV11-1 | CASSLARGRVVEQYF
. | TRBJ2-1 | . | TRBV2 | CASGGDEQFF
few | TRBJ1-1 | . | TRBV28 | CASSWIRGAYAEAFF